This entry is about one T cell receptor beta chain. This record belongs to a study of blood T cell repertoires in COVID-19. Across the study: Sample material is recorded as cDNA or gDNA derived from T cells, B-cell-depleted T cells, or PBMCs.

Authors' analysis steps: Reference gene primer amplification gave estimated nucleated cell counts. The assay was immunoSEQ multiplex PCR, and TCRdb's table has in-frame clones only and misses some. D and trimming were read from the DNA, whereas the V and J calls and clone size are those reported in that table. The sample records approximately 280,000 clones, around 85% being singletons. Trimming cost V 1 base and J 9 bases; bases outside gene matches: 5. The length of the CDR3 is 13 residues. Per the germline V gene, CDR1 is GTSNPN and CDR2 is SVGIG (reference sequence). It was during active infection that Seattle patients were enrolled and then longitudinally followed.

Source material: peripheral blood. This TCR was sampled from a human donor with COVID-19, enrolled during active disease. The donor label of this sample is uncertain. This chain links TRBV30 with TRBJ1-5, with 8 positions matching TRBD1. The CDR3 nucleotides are TGTGCCTGGAGTGCGGACAGGGTTGGGCCCCAGCATTTT. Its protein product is CAWSADRVGPQHF. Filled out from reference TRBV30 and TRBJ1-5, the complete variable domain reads SQTIHQWPATLVQPVGSPLSLECTVEGTSNPNLYWYRQAAGRGLQLLFYSVGIGQISSEVPQNLSASRPQDRQFILSSKKLLLSDSGFYLCAWSADRVGPQHFGDGTRLSIL.